The source of this T cell receptor beta chain is a study of graft-versus-host responses after intestinal transplantation. Overall study: Uniformly, recipients were administered anti-thymocyte globulin induction with subsequent tacrolimus and steroids for three to four years. Study conclusions and caveats: Some GvH clones appeared in ileal mucosa or blood before recipient bone marrow. The presence of high graft-versus-host to host-versus-graft clonal ratios in allografts characterized patients with graft-donor T cell macrochimerism.

This clone has only one observation. Its antigen is not known. The V gene end was trimmed by 2 bases and the J gene end by 4 bases; junction bases not matched to a gene: 5. The CDR3 covers 15 residues. Per germline, CDR1 SGHNT and CDR2 YYREEE (reference sequence). The repertoire was sequenced with immunoSEQ multiplex PCR; TCRdb's copy has only in-frame clones and lacks some. The data hold about 98,000 clones, with more than 70% observed a single time. The source was PBMCs, collected 255 days after intestinal transplant. This TCR was recovered from a human patient who received an intestinal transplant, so some T cells may come from the graft donor. This chain uses TRBV5-4 with TRBJ2-2, with 7 positions matching TRBD2. The CDR3 loop is CASSFGGSGTGELFF. As DNA, the CDR3 is TGTGCCAGCAGCTTTGGCGGGAGTGGCACCGGGGAGCTGTTTTTT.